This is a list of T cell receptor beta chains from one sample in a study of OX40 agonist ivuxolimab in advanced cancers. The data were produced by immunoSEQ multiplex PCR, yet TCRdb's version contains in-frame clones alone and is incomplete. The sample lists 55,000 to 60,000 clones, over 75% occurring once. The sample here was CD4+ or CD8+ T cells sorted from blood, taken in a trial of the OX40 agonist ivuxolimab. These receptors all stem from an adult with an advanced solid tumor such as melanoma, head and neck, liver or kidney cancer. The CDR3 runs from the conserved cysteine through the conserved F or W. A D gene is named only where the DNA matches it firmly. Size values are once, few and many counts, or a class for expanded clones, and some rows have none.

v_call	d_call	clone_size	j_call	cdr3_aa	cdr3_nt
TRBV25-1	NA	NA	TRBJ2-5	CASSELIGQGQETQYF	TGTGCCAGCAGTGAATTAATAGGGCAGGGCCAAGAGACCCAGTACTTC
TRBV7-2	TRBD1	NA	TRBJ1-2	CASSWTGAYGYTF	TGTGCCAGCAGCTGGACAGGGGCCTACGGCTACACCTTC
TRBV6-6	TRBD2	NA	TRBJ2-7	CASTSGGLSYEQYF	TGTGCCAGCACTAGCGGGGGACTAAGTTACGAGCAGTACTTC
TRBV7-8	NA	NA	TRBJ2-2	CASSFAGSSTGELFF	TGTGCCAGCAGCTTCGCTGGTTCGAGCACCGGGGAGCTGTTTTTT
TRBV5-1	TRBD1	NA	TRBJ2-2	CASSLSTGDTGELFF	TGCGCCAGCAGCTTGTCGACAGGGGACACCGGGGAGCTGTTTTTT
TRBV6-5	TRBD1	NA	TRBJ2-5	CASSYDRGQETQYF	TGTGCCAGCAGTTACGACAGGGGGCAAGAGACCCAGTACTTC
TRBV6-5	TRBD2	NA	TRBJ2-7	CASSYGSGSESYEQYF	TGTGCCAGCAGTTACGGAAGCGGGAGTGAATCCTACGAGCAGTACTTC
TRBV30	NA	few	TRBJ1-1	CACTGLVSTEAFF	TGTGCCTGTACGGGGCTAGTGAGCACTGAAGCTTTCTTT
TRBV10-2	NA	once	TRBJ2-7	CASSEWETKPYEQYF	TGCGCCAGCAGTGAGTGGGAGACGAAGCCCTACGAGCAGTACTTC
TRBV2	NA	NA	TRBJ2-1	CASSESGSPYNEQFF	TGTGCCAGCAGTGAGTCAGGTTCCCCCTACAATGAGCAGTTCTTC
TRBV19	NA	NA	TRBJ1-2	CASSIDRVPNYGYTF	TGTGCCAGTAGTATAGATCGCGTTCCTAACTATGGCTACACCTTC
TRBV27	NA	once	TRBJ1-5	CASSLRVNQPQHF	TGTGCCAGCAGTTTACGGGTCAATCAGCCCCAGCATTTT
TRBV20-1	NA	NA	TRBJ2-7	CSAIRAYEQYF	TGCAGTGCCATTAGGGCGTACGAGCAGTACTTC
TRBV18	NA	NA	TRBJ2-2	CASSASEAPTGELFF	TGTGCCAGCTCAGCGTCGGAGGCCCCCACCGGGGAGCTGTTTTTT
TRBV7-2	NA	NA	TRBJ2-5	CASSPRRGGETQYF	TGTGCCAGCAGCCCCCGGAGGGGAGGAGAGACCCAGTACTTC
TRBV5-1	NA	once	TRBJ2-7	CASSLESYSPEQYF	TGCGCCAGCAGCTTGGAATCTTACAGCCCCGAGCAGTACTTC
TRBV7-2	TRBD2	NA	TRBJ2-1	CASSLSGTNEQFF	TGTGCCAGCAGCTTAAGCGGGACCAATGAGCAGTTCTTC
TRBV10-2	NA	NA	TRBJ1-3	CASRRGSDGNTIYF	TGCGCCAGCAGGAGGGGGTCCGACGGAAACACCATATATTTT
TRBV6-1	TRBD2	NA	TRBJ2-2	CASSERAGGNTGELFF	TGTGCCAGCAGTGAAAGGGCGGGGGGTAACACCGGGGAGCTGTTTTTT
TRBV27	NA	NA	TRBJ1-5	CASSWAAYSNQPQHF	TGTGCCAGCAGTTGGGCAGCTTATAGCAATCAGCCCCAGCATTTT
TRBV5-6	NA	NA	TRBJ1-1	CASSLNPNTEAFF	TGTGCCAGCAGCTTAAACCCGAACACTGAAGCTTTCTTT
TRBV2	TRBD1	once	TRBJ1-2	CARNGQGVYGYTF	TGTGCCAGAAATGGACAGGGAGTCTATGGCTACACCTTC
TRBV5-6	NA	NA	TRBJ1-5	CASSLGPASSNQPQHF	TGTGCCAGCAGCTTGGGGCCAGCTAGTAGCAATCAGCCCCAGCATTTT
TRBV5-1	TRBD1	NA	TRBJ2-1	CASSLGQGGDEQFF	TGCGCCAGTAGCTTGGGACAGGGCGGCGATGAGCAGTTCTTC
TRBV6-1	TRBD1	NA	TRBJ2-1	CASSEGTGGDEQFF	TGTGCCAGCAGTGAAGGGACAGGGGGCGATGAGCAGTTCTTC
TRBV7-2	TRBD2	once	TRBJ2-1	CASSSPVVSGGLNEQFF	TGTGCCAGCAGCTCCCCGGTCGTTAGCGGGGGTCTAAATGAGCAGTTCTTC
TRBV11-2	NA	NA	TRBJ2-3	CASSFFTDTQYF	TGTGCCAGCAGCTTTTTCACAGATACGCAGTATTTT
TRBV5-6	NA	NA	TRBJ1-5	CASSFGGPNSNQPQHF	TGTGCCAGCAGCTTTGGAGGGCCCAATAGCAATCAGCCCCAGCATTTT
TRBV4-3	NA	NA	TRBJ2-7	CASSPTTGTPYEQYF	TGCGCCAGCAGCCCAACAACCGGGACACCTTACGAGCAGTACTTC
TRBV30	NA	NA	TRBJ2-1	CAWEASYNEQFF	TGTGCCTGGGAGGCCTCCTACAATGAGCAGTTCTTC
TRBV5-8	NA	NA	TRBJ1-3	CASSLRRQGNTIYF	TGTGCCAGCAGCTTACGGAGACAGGGAAACACCATATATTTT
TRBV2	NA	NA	TRBJ2-2	CASSEERLAATGELFF	TGTGCCAGCAGTGAGGAACGGCTAGCTGCCACCGGGGAGCTGTTTTTT
TRBV7-8	NA	NA	TRBJ2-3	CASSPRQESDTQYF	TGTGCCAGCAGCCCAAGACAGGAGTCAGATACGCAGTATTTT
TRBV28	NA	NA	TRBJ1-3	CASTAQGNTIYF	TGTGCCAGCACCGCGCAGGGCAACACCATATATTTT